One T cell receptor beta chain is described in this entry. Antigen specificity is unknown. This sample's time point: newly diagnosed GD, antithyroid drugs for less than 3 months. The TCR library was made from RNA that had been extracted from PBMCs in TRIzol. The CDR3 is 14 residues long. Germline V CDR1 and CDR2: LNHDA, SQIVND (reference sequence). The V end lost 0 bases, the J end lost 8 bases, and 12 bases lay between the germline ends. The data derive from a study of regulatory T cells in long-lasting Graves disease. Points from the study as a whole: Under persistent disease, TRBV28, TRBJ1-2 and TRBJ2-5 were used preferentially.

Building the TCR beta libraries relied on iRepertoire HTBI primers, and CDR3 regions underwent Arm-PCR. TCRdb reprocessed the multiplex PCR reads via MiXCR and lists one record per CDR3 protein. The sample has hundreds of thousands of distinct CDR3 sequences, 16% seen once. The same specimen was also included in a second study, on T cells in Graves' hyperthyroidism and ophthalmopathy.

The gene calls are TRBV19 and TRBJ2-3; D tentatively reads TRBD1 or TRBD2 (5 bases each). This clonotype was obtained from a woman in her thirties with Graves disease. Sequencing was performed on peripheral blood mononuclear cells (PBMCs), taken at new diagnosis, from a patient treated with antithyroid drugs. The CDR3 protein is CASSIDGTTITQYF. The DNA for the CDR3 is TGTGCCAGTAGTATAGACGGGACGACGATTACGCAGTATTTT.